These 20 T cell receptor beta chains came from one sample sequenced in a study of blood T cell repertoires in COVID-19. Profiled with immunoSEQ multiplex PCR; TCRdb holds only in-frame clones, not every one. This repertoire shows a few hundred thousand clones, more than 85% found once; its top ten account for more than 0.9%. Source material: PBMCs or T cells enriched from blood (not recorded which). The receptors come from a woman aged 30 to 39 who had recovered from COVID-19.

V gene TRBV6-5 combines with J gene TRBJ2-7; 11 bases map to TRBD2. From germline, CDR1 is MNHEY and CDR2 SVGAGI. This CDR3 contains 15 residues. Trimming at V came to 7 bases and at J to 0 bases, leaving 5 bases not matched to a gene. In nucleotides, the CDR3 is TGTGCCAGCACCAAGACTAGCGGGGCCTCCTACGAGCAGTACTTC. Residues: CASTKTSGASYEQYF.

Here the CDR3 DNA reads TGTGCCAGCAGGAGCGGGGGGAACACCGGGGAGCTGTTTTTT. Encoded protein: CASRSGGNTGELFF. This sequence joins TRBV28 and TRBJ2-2, with 8 bases fitting TRBD2. The germline V gene has CDR1 MDHEN and CDR2 SYDVKM. The CDR3 contains 14 residues. V shed 6 bases and J 1 base; nucleotides not matched to a gene: 1.

The chain employs TRBV5-4 and TRBJ2-7; possible D gene TRBD2, 7 bases. CDR3 length equals 15 residues. Between the trimmed V and J ends, which lost 2 bases and 1 base, there was a span of 13 bases. From germline, CDR1 is SGHNT and CDR2 YYREEE (reference sequence). As DNA, the CDR3 is TGTGCCAGCAGCTTAAGGGGGGGCCCTTCCTACGAGCAGTACTTC. Translating it yields CASSLRGGPSYEQYF.

The chain combines TRBV9 with TRBJ1-5, with D perhaps matching TRBD1 (6 bases). The V end was cut by 4 bases, the J end by 11 bases, with 16 bases between. This CDR3 comprises 13 residues. Germline assignment: CDR1 SGDLS and CDR2 YYNGEE. CDR3 nucleotide sequence: TGTGCCAGCAGCCGGACAGCCCTTTCGGCCCAGCATTTT. It is translated as CASSRTALSAQHF.

The rearrangement links TRBV9 to TRBJ1-2; 8 bases align to TRBD1. The J segment lost 5 bases and the V segment lost 3 bases, leaving 9 bases of the junction unmatched. The germline V gene encodes CDR1 SGDLS and CDR2 YYNGEE. CDR3 length: 15 amino acids. CDR3 sequence reads: CASSGSGTGPYGYTF. The DNA for the CDR3 is TGTGCCAGCAGCGGATCCGGGACAGGTCCTTATGGCTACACCTTC. The entire variable domain, with the rest obtained from reference TRBV9 and TRBJ1-2, is as follows: DSGVTQTPKHLITATGQRVTLRCSPRSGDLSVYWYQQSLDQGLQFLIQYYNGEERAKGNILERFSAQQFPDLHSELNLSSLELGDSALYFCASSGSGTGPYGYTFGSGTRLTVV.

The CDR3 loop reads CASSRDRGANYTF. CDR3 in DNA: TGTGCCAGCAGCCGCGACAGGGGGGCCAACTACACCTTC. The chain is built from TRBV12-3 or TRBV12-4 and TRBJ1-2; 9 nucleotides line up with TRBD1. V was clipped by 6 bases and J by 10 bases; unmatched bases: 9. The CDR3 contains 13 residues.

This rearrangement joins TRBV19 to TRBJ2-7; the match to TRBD2 covers 7 bases. The CDR3 covers 13 residues. Germline CDR1 LNHDA, CDR2 SQIVND (reference sequence). With 3 bases clipped from V and 5 bases from J, the junction kept 4 bases outside the gene matches. The CDR3 protein is CASSINGGNEQYF. DNA for the CDR3: TGTGCCAGTAGTATCAACGGGGGGAACGAGCAGTACTTC. Drawing the rest from reference TRBV19 and TRBJ2-7, the complete variable domain is DGGITQSPKYLFRKEGQNVTLSCEQNLNHDAMYWYRQDPGQGLRLIYYSQIVNDFQKGDIAEGYSVSREKKESFPLTVTSAQKNPTAFYLCASSINGGNEQYFGPGTRLTVT.

This chain joins TRBV5-4 and TRBJ2-7; TRBD2 matches at 11 bases. The CDR3 contains 17 residues. Germline assignment: CDR1 SGHNT and CDR2 YYREEE (reference sequence). Unmatched junction bases numbered 9, after V lost 2 bases and J lost 2 bases. The CDR3 loop reads CASSFASGGSMTYEQYF. CDR3 DNA: TGTGCCAGCAGCTTTGCTAGCGGGGGGTCTATGACCTACGAGCAGTACTTC.

The chain recombines TRBV7-9 with TRBJ1-2; the D is unclear. V dropped 5 bases and J dropped 0 bases, with 13 bases sitting between them. The CDR3 length is 15 residues. Germline assignment: CDR1 SEHNR and CDR2 FQNEAQ (reference sequence). Here the CDR3 DNA reads TGTGCCAGCAGCCGTGGACGGGAAGCTAACTATGGCTACACCTTC. Protein sequence: CASSRGREANYGYTF.

Turning to this clone: At the DNA level, this CDR3 is encoded by other sequences in the same sample as well. The rearrangement links TRBV6-1 to TRBJ2-3, with TRBD2 identical over 9 bases. This CDR3 contains 14 residues. The germline V gene has CDR1 MNHNS and CDR2 SASEGT. Trimming cost V 1 base and J 4 bases; bases outside gene matches: 0. The CDR3 region has the DNA TGTGCCAGCAGTGAAGGCGGGGGGGCAGATACGCAGTATTTT. Amino acid sequence: CASSEGGGADTQYF.

CDR3 DNA sequence: TGTGCCAGCAGTGAAACCGTTACAGGGACCTACGAGCAGTACTTC. Its translation: CASSETVTGTYEQYF. The genes are TRBV6-1 and TRBJ2-7; possible D gene TRBD1, 6 bases. This CDR3 spans 15 amino acids. V dropped 2 bases and J dropped 2 bases, with 13 bases sitting between them. Per the germline V gene, CDR1 is MNHNS and CDR2 is SASEGT.

The chain has TRBV29-1 and TRBJ1-2; 7 nucleotides agree with TRBD1. With 4 bases clipped from V and 0 bases from J, the junction kept 20 bases outside the gene matches. CDR3 length: 19 residues. The germline CDR1 and CDR2 sequences are SQVTM and ANQGSEA. This CDR3 reads CSVGGVHLAGQTSNYGYTF. The CDR3 nucleotides are TGCAGCGTTGGGGGGGTCCACCTGGCGGGACAGACTTCTAACTATGGCTACACCTTC.

The rearrangement joins TRBV7-9 to TRBJ1-3; 10 bases line up with TRBD1. The V gene's germline CDR1 is SEHNR and CDR2 FQNEAQ (reference sequence). The CDR3 has 18 amino acids. The V gene end was trimmed by 1 base and the J gene end by 4 bases; junction bases not matched to a gene: 10. CDR3 sequence (DNA): TGTGCCAGCAGCTTAGTGGGACAGGGGCGACCGCGGGGAAACACCATATATTTT. It yields the protein CASSLVGQGRPRGNTIYF.

J is TRBJ2-5 and V is TRBV7-6; maybe TRBD2 (6 bases). The CDR3 is made up of 16 amino acids. Trimming removed 1 base from V and 9 bases from J, with 21 bases in between. Germline assignment: CDR1 SGHVS and CDR2 FNYEAQ. This chain's CDR3 is CASSLGGGALLGSQYF. CDR3 DNA sequence: TGTGCCAGCAGCTTAGGAGGCGGGGCCCTTTTAGGGTCCCAGTACTTC.

This chain joins TRBV5-4 and TRBJ2-2; D perhaps matches TRBD1 (5 bases). The germline gives CDR1 SGHNT, CDR2 YYREEE (reference sequence). The CDR3 is 15 residues long. Deletions cut 0 bases from V and 5 bases from J, with 11 bases between. The CDR3: CASSLEGRATGELFF. CDR3 nucleotide sequence: TGTGCCAGCAGCTTGGAGGGCAGGGCTACCGGGGAGCTGTTTTTT.

The V gene is TRBV6-2 or TRBV6-3, the J gene TRBJ1-1; no clear D. In germline, CDR1 is MNHEY, CDR2 SVGEGT. Trimming shortened V by 2 bases and J by 5 bases, and 12 bases separated the two germline ends. CDR3 length: 14 amino acids. Here the CDR3 reads CASSYPGGKTEAFF. CDR3 in DNA: TGTGCCAGCAGTTACCCGGGAGGTAAAACTGAAGCTTTCTTT.

The CDR3 spells CAASQGDTEAFF. The CDR3 DNA reads as TGTGCCGCCTCACAGGGGGACACTGAAGCTTTCTTT. The chain couples TRBV24-1 to TRBJ1-1; 8 bases match TRBD1. The CDR3 sequence is 12 residues long. The junction had 5 bases not matched to a gene; V was cut back by 12 bases and J by 3 bases. Looked up from germline, CDR1 is KGHDR and CDR2 is SFDVKD.

V gene TRBV5-4 combines with J gene TRBJ1-1; tentatively, D is TRBD1 (5 bases). The CDR3 extends over 13 amino acids. From germline, CDR1 is SGHNT and CDR2 YYREEE (reference sequence). V was trimmed by 3 bases and J by 3 bases, leaving 9 bases between them. The DNA of the CDR3 is TGTGCCAGCAGCTCCGGACAAGACACTGAAGCTTTCTTT. Protein sequence: CASSSGQDTEAFF.

V gene TRBV29-1 combines with J gene TRBJ2-7; 11 nucleotides agree with TRBD1. The germline gives CDR1 SQVTM, CDR2 ANQGSEA. The ends lost 4 bases at V and 4 bases at J; junction bases unmatched: 12. CDR3 length: 16 amino acids. DNA of the CDR3: TGCAGCGTTGGGGCCTTGCGGGGACAGGGGGTATACGAGCAGTACTTC. This codes for CSVGALRGQGVYEQYF.

The CDR3, as DNA: TGTGCCAGCAGCGTAGTGGGCTCACCCCTCCACTTT. This gives the protein CASSVVGSPLHF. This chain connects TRBV9 to TRBJ1-6; no clear D gene. This CDR3 is built from 12 residues. V was trimmed by 0 bases and J by 10 bases, leaving 5 bases between them. Germline values: CDR1 SGDLS, CDR2 YYNGEE.